One sample yielded the 25 T cell receptor beta chains listed below, sequenced in a study of blood T cell repertoires in COVID-19. Assay: immunoSEQ multiplex PCR; the TCRdb copy retains only in-frame clones and omits some. The sample has roughly 90,000 clones; about 80% are singletons. The specimen sequenced was peripheral blood. These receptors all come from a human donor in a cohort sampled during active COVID-19.

The rearrangement links TRBV12-3 or TRBV12-4 to TRBJ2-1; TRBD1 agrees at 7 bases. J was trimmed by 6 bases and V by 4 bases; bases with no gene match: 3. The length of the CDR3 is 13 residues. CDR3 coding DNA: TGTGCCAGCAGTTCGGGACAGCCCAATGAGCAGTTCTTC. Translating gives CASSSGQPNEQFF.

V gene TRBV3-1 (or the pseudogene TRBV3-2) combines with J gene TRBJ1-1; D not certain. Trimming stripped 1 base from V and 10 bases from J, with 10 bases between. This CDR3 spans 12 amino acids. The germline CDR1 and CDR2 sequences are LGHDT and YNNKEL (reference sequence). The CDR3 protein is CASSQAGSRAFF. In DNA, the CDR3 is TGTGCCAGCAGCCAAGCGGGAAGTAGAGCTTTCTTT.

This clone was seen a handful of times. The V call is TRBV3-1 (or the pseudogene TRBV3-2), the J call TRBJ2-7; 8 bases agree with TRBD1. This CDR3 is 12 amino acids long. V lost 10 bases, J lost 5 bases, and 7 bases stayed unmatched. The germline CDR1 and CDR2 sequences are LGHDT and YNNKEL (reference sequence). This CDR3 reads CATQGARNEQYF. The CDR3, as DNA: TGTGCCACCCAGGGGGCGCGTAACGAGCAGTACTTC.

The sample holds many counts of this clone. The V gene is TRBV14, the J gene TRBJ1-6, with D perhaps matching TRBD1 (6 bases). The length of the CDR3 is 15 residues. Germline CDR1 SGHDN, CDR2 FVKESK. Trimming shortened V by 1 base and J by 7 bases, and 11 bases separated the two germline ends. The CDR3 here is CASSQGRGPNSPLHF. CDR3 DNA: TGTGCCAGCAGCCAAGGCAGGGGCCCAAATTCACCCCTCCACTTT.

This clone was observed a single time. The chain links TRBV5-1 to TRBJ1-4; 9 bases agree with TRBD1. V was clipped by 2 bases and J by 2 bases; unmatched bases: 1. Germline-derived CDR1 and CDR2 are SGHRS and YFSETQ. This CDR3 spans 15 amino acids. In nucleotides, the CDR3 is TGCGCCAGCAGCTTCGGGACAGGGACTAATGAAAAACTGTTTTTT. Translating gives CASSFGTGTNEKLFF.

V and J are TRBV27 and TRBJ2-1; tentatively, D is TRBD2 (6 bases). Germline lookup yields CDR1 MNHEY and CDR2 SMNVEV (reference sequence). The CDR3 length is 17 residues. V lost 7 bases and J lost 0, with 19 bases in between. CDR3 DNA: TGTGCCAGCACCCCCGGGACTCCACGACTCTCCTACAATGAGCAGTTCTTC. Protein product: CASTPGTPRLSYNEQFF.

V usage is TRBV7-9 and J usage is TRBJ2-7, with 7 bases aligning to TRBD1. Germline CDR1 is SEHNR and CDR2 is FQNEAQ (reference sequence). V shed 5 bases and J 3 bases; nucleotides not matched to a gene: 4. The CDR3 has 13 amino acids. CDR3 DNA: TGTGCCAGCAGCCACAGGGGCGTCTACGAGCAGTACTTC. Translation gives CASSHRGVYEQYF.

This rearrangement joins TRBV18 to TRBJ1-1, with D perhaps TRBD1 (5 bases). The V end lost 2 bases, the J end lost 1 base, and 14 bases lay between the germline ends. The CDR3 spans 16 residues. The germline gives CDR1 KGHSH, CDR2 LQKENI. Written as DNA, the CDR3 is TGTGCCAGCTCACCATTTAGCGGGACGGCGAACACTGAAGCTTTCTTT. Amino acids: CASSPFSGTANTEAFF. Together with reference TRBV18 and TRBJ1-1, the CDR3 gives the full variable domain: NAGVMQNPRHLVRRRGQEARLRCSPMKGHSHVYWYRQLPEEGLKFMVYLQKENIIDESGMPKERFSAEFPKEGPSILRIQQVVRGDSAAYFCASSPFSGTANTEAFFGQGTRLTVV.

In its sample, this clone was seen a few times. The chain employs TRBV6-5 and TRBJ1-5, with D possibly TRBD1 on 5 matching bases. V was trimmed by 6 bases and J by 2 bases, leaving 11 bases between them. CDR1 and CDR2 (germline): MNHEY, SVGAGI. The CDR3 length is 14 residues. The CDR3: CASSRRAGNQPQHF. CDR3 sequence (DNA): TGTGCCAGCAGCCGCAGGGCGGGCAATCAGCCCCAGCATTTT.

The CDR3: CASRSYGRGDSPLHF. The CDR3 DNA reads as TGCGCCAGCAGATCTTATGGAAGGGGTGATTCACCCCTCCACTTT. The chain employs TRBV5-1 and TRBJ1-6, with a possible D match to TRBD1 (5 bases). Germline values: CDR1 SGHRS, CDR2 YFSETQ. The CDR3 totals 15 residues. V was shortened by 5 bases and J by 8 bases, with 17 bases between the two germline ends.

This clone has only one observation. The CDR3 nucleotides read TGTGCCAGCAGCGAGCGAGGCATCACTGAAGCTTTCTTT. Its protein product is CASSERGITEAFF. The chain is built from TRBV5-4 and TRBJ1-1; D is undetermined. CDR1 is SGHNT and CDR2 is YYREEE in the germline V gene (reference sequence). This CDR3 region has 13 residues. The V end lost 4 bases, the J end lost 4 bases, and 11 bases lay between the germline ends. Together with reference TRBV5-4 and TRBJ1-1, the CDR3 gives the full variable domain: ETGVTQSPTHLIKTRGQQVTLRCSSQSGHNTVSWYQQALGQGPQFIFQYYREEENGRGNFPPRFSGLQFPNYSSELNVNALELDDSALYLCASSERGITEAFFGQGTRLTVV.

The rearrangement uses TRBV7-8 and TRBJ2-5; TRBD2 matches 9 bases. Germline values: CDR1 SGHVS, CDR2 FQNEAQ. This CDR3 has 17 amino acids. With V trimmed by 3 bases and J by 7 bases, 15 bases remained unmatched. The CDR3 sequence: CASSLATSGLVVGTQYF. The CDR3 coding sequence is TGTGCCAGCAGCTTGGCGACTAGCGGCCTAGTCGTCGGGACCCAGTACTTC.

The rearrangement joins TRBV9 to TRBJ2-1; tentative D call: TRBD2 (6 bases). This CDR3 comprises 16 residues. Germline V gives CDR1 SGDLS, CDR2 YYNGEE. The germline V and J ends were trimmed by 4 bases and 4 bases, with 18 bases remaining between them. CDR3 nucleotides: TGTGCCAGCAGCTTCCATATTAGCGGAGATTACAATGAGCAGTTCTTC. Translated: CASSFHISGDYNEQFF.

This rearrangement joins TRBV28 to TRBJ1-1, with 8 bases identical to TRBD1. The ends lost 1 base at V and 1 base at J; junction bases unmatched: 5. Germline CDR1 and CDR2: MDHEN and SYDVKM. CDR3 length: 16 amino acids. The CDR3 DNA reads TGTGCCAGCAGTTTATATCCCGGACAGGGGAACACTGAAGCTTTCTTT. This gives the protein CASSLYPGQGNTEAFF.

This chain connects TRBV21-1 to TRBJ2-4; the D segment call TRBD2 is taken from the table without a DNA check. TRBV21-1 is recorded as a pseudogene. The CDR3 sequence is 12 residues long. The CDR3 DNA is TGTGCCAGCATCGAACGGAAAAACATTCAGTACTTC. Its translation is CASIERKNIQYF.

V usage is TRBV6-6 and J usage is TRBJ1-1; no clear D gene. With 8 bases removed from V and 0 bases from J, the gap between germline ends came to 4 bases. CDR3 length: 11 residues. Germline V gives CDR1 MNHNY, CDR2 SVGAGI (reference sequence). The CDR3 region is CASYMNTEAFF. In DNA, the CDR3 is TGTGCCAGCTACATGAACACTGAAGCTTTCTTT.

The chain couples TRBV10-3 to TRBJ1-3; D is perhaps TRBD1 (5 bases). V gave up 5 bases and J gave up 0 bases, with 11 bases separating them. Germline loops: CDR1 ENHRY, CDR2 SYGVKD. The length of the CDR3 is 15 residues. CDR3 DNA: TGTGCCATCAGTTCCGACAGCCTCTCTGGAAACACCATATATTTT. It specifies CAISSDSLSGNTIYF.

The chain joins TRBV7-3 to TRBJ2-1; D not resolved. V shed 2 bases and J shed 2 bases, with 10 bases lying between them. This CDR3 has 15 amino acids. Looked up from germline, CDR1 is SGHTA and CDR2 is FQGTGA. Here the CDR3 reads CASSLGAAAYNEQFF. DNA for the CDR3: TGTGCCAGCAGCTTAGGTGCGGCCGCCTACAATGAGCAGTTCTTC.

The gene calls are TRBV5-6 and TRBJ1-1; D possibly corresponds to TRBD1 (6 bases). The V end lost 5 bases, the J end lost 1 base, and 18 bases lay between the germline ends. Per the germline V gene, CDR1 is SGHDT and CDR2 is YYEEEE. This CDR3 region has 16 residues. CDR3: CASRGASHGGNTEAFF. Written as DNA, the CDR3 is TGTGCCAGCAGGGGGGCATCCCATGGCGGGAACACTGAAGCTTTCTTT.

This chain uses TRBV5-5 with TRBJ2-7; possible D gene TRBD2, 6 bases. The CDR3 loop spans 13 amino acids. V lost 3 bases, J lost 3 bases, and 10 bases lay in between. Germline V gene lookup returns CDR1 SGHKS and CDR2 YYEKEE (reference sequence). CDR3: CASSWDLGYEQYF. In DNA form, the CDR3 reads TGTGCCAGCAGCTGGGACTTGGGCTACGAGCAGTACTTC.

The chain uses TRBV6-5 and TRBJ2-2, with D maybe TRBD2 (7 bases). Germline-derived CDR1 and CDR2 are MNHEY and SVGAGI. This CDR3 comprises 14 residues. Trimming stripped 5 bases from V and 5 bases from J, with 12 bases between. The CDR3 DNA sequence: TGTGCCAGCAGTCAGGAGGGGGGGACCGGGGAGCTGTTTTTT. Its translation: CASSQEGGTGELFF.

This clone was seen only once. The chain couples TRBV6-2 or TRBV6-3 to TRBJ2-3, with TRBD1 matching over 7 bases. Germline V gene sequence: CDR1 MNHEY, CDR2 SVGEGT. The CDR3 loop spans 14 amino acids. The V and J ends lost 6 bases and 7 bases, in that order; junction bases with no gene match: 10. CDR3 residues: CASSSDRVGYTQYF. Written as DNA, the CDR3 is TGTGCCAGCAGCTCAGACAGGGTGGGATATACGCAGTATTTT.

As regards this clone: One junction end does not reproduce the germline sequence, and a read error may be involved. The rearrangement uses TRBV7-9 and TRBJ2-2; maybe TRBD1 (7 bases). The CDR3 consists of 16 residues. Per the germline V gene, CDR1 is SEHNR and CDR2 is FQNEAQ (reference sequence). The CDR3 protein is CASSRQTGRNAGELFF. The CDR3 DNA reads as TGTGCCAGCAGCCGGCAGACAGGGAGGAACGCCGGGGAGCTGTTTTTT.

The chain uses TRBV15 and TRBJ2-4; weak D call: TRBD2 (5 bases). Germline V lookup: CDR1 LNHNV, CDR2 YYDKDF (reference sequence). The V end was cut by 4 bases, the J end by 6 bases, with 10 bases between. This CDR3 comprises 13 residues. The CDR3 here is CATSNDYLNIQYF. For the CDR3, the DNA is TGTGCCACCAGCAACGACTACCTAAACATTCAGTACTTC.

The J gene is TRBJ2-2, the V gene TRBV18; TRBD2 aligns across 8 bases. Germline assignment: CDR1 KGHSH and CDR2 LQKENI. This CDR3 is built from 18 residues. The junction had 11 bases not matched to a gene; V was cut back by 5 bases and J by 0 bases. CDR3 nucleotides: TGTGCCAGCTCATTCGCCCCCAGCGGGAGAACGAACACCGGGGAGCTGTTTTTT. This codes for CASSFAPSGRTNTGELFF.